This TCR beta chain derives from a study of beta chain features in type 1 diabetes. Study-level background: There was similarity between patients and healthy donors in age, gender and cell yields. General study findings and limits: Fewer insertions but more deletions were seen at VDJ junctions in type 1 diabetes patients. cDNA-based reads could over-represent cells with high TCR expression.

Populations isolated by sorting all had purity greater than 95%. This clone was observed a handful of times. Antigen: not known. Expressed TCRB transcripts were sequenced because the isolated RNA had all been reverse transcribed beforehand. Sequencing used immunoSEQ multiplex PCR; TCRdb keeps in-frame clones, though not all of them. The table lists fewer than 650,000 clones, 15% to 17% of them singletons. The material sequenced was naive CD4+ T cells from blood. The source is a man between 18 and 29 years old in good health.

The CDR3 spells CASSAREVATGELFF. CDR3 in DNA: TGTGCCAGCAGTGCACGGGAGGTTGCAACCGGGGAGCTGTTTTTT. The genes are TRBV7-9 and TRBJ2-2; 7 positions agree with TRBD2. From germline, CDR1 is SEHNR and CDR2 FQNEAQ (reference sequence). The V and J ends lost 6 bases and 5 bases, in that order; junction bases with no gene match: 9. The CDR3 length is 15 residues.